This paragraph reports one T cell receptor beta chain. Its antigen is not known. A much larger clone lies one base from this, so it may be a read error. This specimen comes from a study of T cells after yellow fever vaccination. Overall study results and limits: Abundant clonotypes from the bulk population could have been carried over as contaminants into FACS-sorted repertoires.

Trimming cost V 5 bases and J 4 bases, with 5 bases left between them. The CDR3 is 11 residues long. Germline CDR1 and CDR2: SNHLY and FYNNEI. Via MiXCR, TCRdb re-called the 5' RACE reads, giving one row per CDR3 protein. Here the sample spans about 160,000 distinct CDR3 sequences, 6% to 7.5% being singletons. This TCR was recovered from a man between 18 and 29 years old who received the YFV17D yellow fever vaccine. This specimen was CD4+ T cells sorted from PBMCs, taken 4 to 5 days after the first yellow fever vaccination. V gene TRBV2 combines with J gene TRBJ2-5; no clear D. This chain's CDR3 is CASSTPETQYF. CDR3 bases: TGTGCCAGCAGTACCCCAGAGACCCAGTACTTC.